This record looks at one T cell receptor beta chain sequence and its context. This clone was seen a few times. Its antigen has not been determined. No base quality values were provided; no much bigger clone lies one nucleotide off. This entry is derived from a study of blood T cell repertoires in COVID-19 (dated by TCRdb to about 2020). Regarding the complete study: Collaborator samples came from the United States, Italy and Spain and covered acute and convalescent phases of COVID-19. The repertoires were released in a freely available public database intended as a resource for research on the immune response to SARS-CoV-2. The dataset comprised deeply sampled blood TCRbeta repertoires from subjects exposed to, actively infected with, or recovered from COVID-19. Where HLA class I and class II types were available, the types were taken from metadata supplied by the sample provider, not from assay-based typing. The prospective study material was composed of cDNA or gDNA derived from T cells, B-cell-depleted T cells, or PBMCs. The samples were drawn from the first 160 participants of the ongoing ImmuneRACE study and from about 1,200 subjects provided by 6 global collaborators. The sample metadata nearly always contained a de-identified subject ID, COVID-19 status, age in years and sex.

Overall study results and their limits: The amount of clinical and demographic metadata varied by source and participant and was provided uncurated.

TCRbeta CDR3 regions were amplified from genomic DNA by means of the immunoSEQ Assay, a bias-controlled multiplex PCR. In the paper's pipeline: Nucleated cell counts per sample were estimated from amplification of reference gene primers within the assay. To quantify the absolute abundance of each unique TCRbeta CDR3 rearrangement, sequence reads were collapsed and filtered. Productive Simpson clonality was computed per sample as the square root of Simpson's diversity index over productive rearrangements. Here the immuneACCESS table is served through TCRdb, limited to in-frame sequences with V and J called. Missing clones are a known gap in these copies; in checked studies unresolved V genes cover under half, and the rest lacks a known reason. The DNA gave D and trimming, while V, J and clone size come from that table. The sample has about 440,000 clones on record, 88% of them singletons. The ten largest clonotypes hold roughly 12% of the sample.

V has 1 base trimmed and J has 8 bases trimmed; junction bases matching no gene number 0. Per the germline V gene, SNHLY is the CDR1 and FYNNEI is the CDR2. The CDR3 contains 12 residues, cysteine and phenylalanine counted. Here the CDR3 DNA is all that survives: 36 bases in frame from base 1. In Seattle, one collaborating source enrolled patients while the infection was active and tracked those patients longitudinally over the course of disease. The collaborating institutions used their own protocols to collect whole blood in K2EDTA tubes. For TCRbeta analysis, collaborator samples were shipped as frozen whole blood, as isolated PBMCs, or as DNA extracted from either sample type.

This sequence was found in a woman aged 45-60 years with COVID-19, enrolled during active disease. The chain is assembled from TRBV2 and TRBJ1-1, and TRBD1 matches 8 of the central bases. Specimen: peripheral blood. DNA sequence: TGTGCCAGCAGTGAAGGGGACAGGGAAGCTTTCTTT. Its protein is CASSEGDREAFF.